This T cell receptor beta chain appears in the sequencing data of a study of blood T cell repertoires in COVID-19. Study overall: The United States, Italy and Spain supplied acute and convalescent COVID-19 samples.

Recovered Cohort 3 donors showed two negative PCRs, clearance, or symptom resolution. TCRdb's table, derived via immunoSEQ multiplex PCR, lists solely in-frame clones and lacks some. The sample consists of approximately 200,000 clones, around 89% of them appearing once. J gave up 0 bases and V 11 bases, and 2 bases lay outside the gene matches. Germline-derived CDR1 and CDR2 are MDHEN and SYDVKM. There are 12 residues in the CDR3. What was sequenced was PBMCs or T cells enriched from blood (not recorded which). The TCR was taken from a man aged 25 to 45 who had recovered from COVID-19. The chain links TRBV28 to TRBJ2-7; 9 bases agree with TRBD2. CDR3 residues: CALAGSSYEQYF. The CDR3 bases are TGTGCCCTAGCGGGGAGCTCCTACGAGCAGTACTTC.